These 9 T cell receptor beta chains were all obtained from the same sample, sequenced in a study of CD8 T cells in ankylosing spondylitis. Broader study findings: A TCR beta motif made of eight highly homologous variants seemed typical of ankylosing spondylitis blood.

For these receptors, no antigen is known. TCRdb analysed the 5' RACE reads with MiXCR anew, one entry per CDR3 protein. There are some 450,000 distinct CDR3 sequences in the sample; roughly 15% occur only once, and over 0.9% lies in the top ten. The sequenced sample was blood, either unsorted or a sorted T cell fraction (not recorded which). Receptors were obtained from a male donor with ankylosing spondylitis.

This clonotype was seen many times. The chain uses TRBV4-2 and TRBJ2-2; no clear D gene. This CDR3 spans 15 amino acids. Trimming removed 0 bases from V and 1 base from J, with 6 bases in between. CDR1 is LGHNA and CDR2 is YNFKEQ in the germline V gene. Here the CDR3 reads CASSQDAQNTGELFF. Written as DNA, the CDR3 is TGTGCCAGCAGCCAAGACGCGCAGAACACCGGGGAGCTGTTTTTT.

This clonotype was found many times. The rearrangement uses TRBV10-3 and TRBJ1-1; a possible D gene is TRBD1 (5 bases). Trimming removed 6 bases from V and 6 bases from J, with 8 bases in between. The CDR3 has 11 residues. Germline V CDR1 and CDR2: ENHRY, SYGVKD. DNA of the CDR3: TGTGCCATCAGGCAGGGTCCTGAAGCTTTCTTT. Translation: CAIRQGPEAFF.

This clonotype has more than one count but fewer than ten. The chain uses TRBV2 and TRBJ2-7; the match to TRBD2 covers 8 bases. This CDR3 comprises 15 residues. Germline V gene data show CDR1 as SNHLY and CDR2 as FYNNEI. V shed 6 bases and J 0 bases; nucleotides not matched to a gene: 7. Here the CDR3 reads CASRALAGLSYEQYF. In DNA form, the CDR3 reads TGTGCCAGCAGGGCGCTAGCGGGCCTCTCCTACGAGCAGTACTTC.

The rearrangement links TRBV5-1 to TRBJ2-5; TRBD2 might be the D (6 bases). V was clipped by 3 bases and J by 5 bases, with 11 bases between them. The CDR3 has 13 residues. CDR1 and CDR2 from the germline V gene are SGHRS and YFSETQ. CDR3 sequence reads: CASSSNLAETQYF. In nucleotides, the CDR3 is TGCGCCAGCAGCTCGAATCTAGCGGAGACCCAGTACTTC.

Notes on this clonotype: Possible read error: a much larger clone is one base away. The V call is TRBV12-3 or TRBV12-4, the J call TRBJ2-1; possible D gene TRBD1, 5 bases. Trimming shortened V by 7 bases and J by 10 bases, and 14 bases separated the two germline ends. The CDR3 loop spans 12 amino acids. CDR3 sequence (DNA): TGTGCCAGCAAATTCAGGGTGGGCGAGCAGTTCTTC. The encoded protein is CASKFRVGEQFF.

This clonotype was detected a few times. V and J are TRBV29-1 and TRBJ1-2; perhaps TRBD1 as D (6 bases). Germline V gives CDR1 SQVTM, CDR2 ANQGSEA. The CDR3 extends over 14 amino acids. V was pared by 5 bases and J by 0 bases, with 13 bases between. Here the CDR3 DNA reads TGCAGCGTTCCCGCGGACAGAGCTAACTATGGCTACACCTTC. Translation: CSVPADRANYGYTF. The full variable domain, in which reference TRBV29-1 and TRBJ1-2 provide the parts outside the CDR3, is SAVISQKPSRDICQRGTSLTIQCQVDSQVTMMFWYRQQPGQSLTLIATANQGSEATYESGFVIDKFPISRPNLTFSTLTVSNMSPEDSSIYLCSVPADRANYGYTFGSGTRLTVV.

The J gene is TRBJ2-5, the V gene TRBV7-9, with D tentatively TRBD2 (5 bases). Trimming removed 0 bases from V and 5 bases from J, with 13 bases in between. Germline V lookup: CDR1 SEHNR, CDR2 FQNEAQ (reference sequence). The CDR3 consists of 15 residues. The CDR3 DNA follows: TGTGCCAGCAGCTTAGCTGGTAGGGAGTGGGAGACCCAGTACTTC. Translation gives CASSLAGREWETQYF. The full variable domain, its missing parts supplied by reference TRBV7-9 and TRBJ2-5, is DTGVSQNPRHKITKRGQNVTFRCDPISEHNRLYWYRQTLGQGPEFLTYFQNEAQLEKSRLLSDRFSAERPKGSFSTLEIQRTEQGDSAMYLCASSLAGREWETQYFGPGTRLLVL.

The chain recombines TRBV5-1 with TRBJ2-1; D gene unclear. This CDR3 is 14 amino acids long. Germline loops: CDR1 SGHRS, CDR2 YFSETQ. V lost 4 bases to trimming and J lost 9 bases, with 17 bases between them. CDR3 loop: CASSPGPAIGEQFF. The CDR3 DNA reads TGCGCCAGCAGCCCCGGACCGGCCATTGGTGAGCAGTTCTTC.

This clonotype was observed a handful of times. J is TRBJ1-1 and V is TRBV30; no reliable D call. Germline V gene sequence: CDR1 GTSNPN, CDR2 SVGIG (reference sequence). V lost 4 bases and J 1 base, leaving 16 bases between the germline ends. The CDR3 sequence is 15 residues long. The CDR3 bases are TGTGCCTGGAACCAACTGCCTAAGGGGAACACTGAAGCTTTCTTT. Its translation: CAWNQLPKGNTEAFF. Combining the CDR3 with reference TRBV30 and TRBJ1-1 gives the whole variable domain SQTIHQWPATLVQPVGSPLSLECTVEGTSNPNLYWYRQAAGRGLQLLFYSVGIGQISSEVPQNLSASRPQDRQFILSSKKLLLSDSGFYLCAWNQLPKGNTEAFFGQGTRLTVV.